This T cell receptor beta chain derives from a study of CD8+ T cells in alopecia areata. Treatment in this sample: oral pan-JAK inhibitor, 5-10 mg twice daily. RNA, once extracted, was reverse transcribed into cDNA for use as the sequencing template. The assay was immunoSEQ multiplex PCR, and TCRdb's table has in-frame clones only and misses some. The sample yields over 95,000 clones, roughly three fifths seen once. The junction had 5 bases not matched to a gene; V was cut back by 6 bases and J by 6 bases. The CDR3 is 12 residues long. The V gene's germline CDR1 is SNHLY and CDR2 FYNNEI. The TCR comes from a human donor with alopecia areata. Here the sequenced sample was CD4+ T cells sorted from blood, taken at week 24, from a patient treated with tofacitinib. V usage is TRBV2 and J usage is TRBJ2-7; 7 nucleotides line up with TRBD1. CDR3 region: CASRLTGLEQYF. Written as DNA, the CDR3 is TGTGCCAGCAGACTGACAGGGCTCGAGCAGTACTTC.